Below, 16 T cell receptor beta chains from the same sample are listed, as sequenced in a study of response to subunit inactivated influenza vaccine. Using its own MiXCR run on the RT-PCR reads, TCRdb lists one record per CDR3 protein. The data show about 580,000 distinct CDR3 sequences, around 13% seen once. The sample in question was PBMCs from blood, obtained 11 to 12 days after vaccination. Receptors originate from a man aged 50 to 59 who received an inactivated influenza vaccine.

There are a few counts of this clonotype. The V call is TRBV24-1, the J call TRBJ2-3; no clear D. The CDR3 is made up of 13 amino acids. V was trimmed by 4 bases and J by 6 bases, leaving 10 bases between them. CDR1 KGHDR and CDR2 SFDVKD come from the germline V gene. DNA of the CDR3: TGTGCCACCAGTGACAAGTTCATCGATACGCAGTATTTT. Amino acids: CATSDKFIDTQYF.

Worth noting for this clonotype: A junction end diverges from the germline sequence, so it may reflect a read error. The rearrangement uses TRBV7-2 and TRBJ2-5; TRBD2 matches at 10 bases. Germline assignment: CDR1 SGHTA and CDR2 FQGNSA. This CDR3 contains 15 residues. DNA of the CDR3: TGTGCCAGCAGCCTAGCGGGGGCACGCCAAGAGACCCAGTACTTC. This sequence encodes CASSLAGARQETQYF.

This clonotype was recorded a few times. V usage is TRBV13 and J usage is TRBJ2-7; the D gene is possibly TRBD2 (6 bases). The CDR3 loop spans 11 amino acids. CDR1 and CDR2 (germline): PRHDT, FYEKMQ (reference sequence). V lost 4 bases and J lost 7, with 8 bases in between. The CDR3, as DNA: TGTGCCAGCAGCTCGGGACTGGAGCAGTACTTC. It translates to CASSSGLEQYF. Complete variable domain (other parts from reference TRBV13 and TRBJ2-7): AAGVIQSPRHLIKEKRETATLKCYPIPRHDTVYWYQQGPGQDPQFLISFYEKMQSDKGSIPDRFSAQQFSDYHSELNMSSLELGDSALYFCASSSGLEQYFGPGTRLTVT.

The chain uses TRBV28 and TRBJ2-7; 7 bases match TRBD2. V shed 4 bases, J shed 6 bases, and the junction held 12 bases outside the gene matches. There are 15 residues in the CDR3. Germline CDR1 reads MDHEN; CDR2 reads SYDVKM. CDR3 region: CASSSLGLLRLEQYF. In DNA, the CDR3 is TGTGCCAGCAGTTCCCTGGGACTACTCAGGCTCGAGCAGTACTTC.

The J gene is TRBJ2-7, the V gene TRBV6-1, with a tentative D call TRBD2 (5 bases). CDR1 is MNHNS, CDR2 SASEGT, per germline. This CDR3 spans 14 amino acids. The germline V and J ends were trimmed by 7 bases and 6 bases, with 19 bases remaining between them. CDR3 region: CASTPTGSYGEQYF. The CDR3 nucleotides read TGTGCCAGCACTCCGACGGGGTCCTATGGCGAGCAGTACTTC.

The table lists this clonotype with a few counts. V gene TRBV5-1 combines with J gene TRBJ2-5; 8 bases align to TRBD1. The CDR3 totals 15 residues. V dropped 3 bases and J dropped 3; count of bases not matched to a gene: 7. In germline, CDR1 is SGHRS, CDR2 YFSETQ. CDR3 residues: CASSSEPTGEETQYF. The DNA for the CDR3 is TGCGCCAGCAGCTCCGAACCGACAGGGGAAGAGACCCAGTACTTC.

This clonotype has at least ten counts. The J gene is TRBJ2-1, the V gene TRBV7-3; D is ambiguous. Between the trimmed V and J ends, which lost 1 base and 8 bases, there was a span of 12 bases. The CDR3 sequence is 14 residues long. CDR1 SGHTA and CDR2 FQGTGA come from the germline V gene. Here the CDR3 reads CASSLNGVIDEQFF. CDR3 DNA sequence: TGTGCCAGCAGCTTAAACGGCGTTATTGATGAGCAGTTCTTC.

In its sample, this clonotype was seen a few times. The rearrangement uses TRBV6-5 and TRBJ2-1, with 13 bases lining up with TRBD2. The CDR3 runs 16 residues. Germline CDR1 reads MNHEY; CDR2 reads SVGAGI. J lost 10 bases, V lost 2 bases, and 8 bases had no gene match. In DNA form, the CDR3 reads TGTGCCAGCAGTTACCCGGGACTAGCGGGATCAGGGGAGCAGTTCTTC. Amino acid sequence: CASSYPGLAGSGEQFF.

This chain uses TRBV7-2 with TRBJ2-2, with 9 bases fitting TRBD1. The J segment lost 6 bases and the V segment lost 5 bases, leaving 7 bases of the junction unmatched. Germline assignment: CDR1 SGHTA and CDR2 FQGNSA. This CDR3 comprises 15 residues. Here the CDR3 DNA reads TGTGCCAGCAGCCCGGGACAGGGAATGGCCGGGGAGCTGTTTTTT. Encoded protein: CASSPGQGMAGELFF. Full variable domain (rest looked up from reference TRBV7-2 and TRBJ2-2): GAGVSQSPSNKVTEKGKDVELRCDPISGHTALYWYRQSLGQGLEFLIYFQGNSAPDKSGLPSDRFSAERTGGSVSTLTIQRTQQEDSAVYLCASSPGQGMAGELFFGEGSRLTVL.

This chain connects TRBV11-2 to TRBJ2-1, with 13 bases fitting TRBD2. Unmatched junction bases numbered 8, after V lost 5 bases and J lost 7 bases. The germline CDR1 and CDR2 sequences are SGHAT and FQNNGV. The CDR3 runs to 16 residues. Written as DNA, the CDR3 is TGTGCCAGCAGCCCCCCGGGACTAGCGGGACCGAATGAGCAGTTCTTC. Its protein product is CASSPPGLAGPNEQFF. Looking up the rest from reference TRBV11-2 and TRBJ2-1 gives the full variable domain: EAGVAQSPRYKIIEKRQSVAFWCNPISGHATLYWYQQILGQGPKLLIQFQNNGVVDDSQLPKDRFSAERLKGVDSTLKIQPAKLEDSAVYLCASSPPGLAGPNEQFFGPGTRLTVL.

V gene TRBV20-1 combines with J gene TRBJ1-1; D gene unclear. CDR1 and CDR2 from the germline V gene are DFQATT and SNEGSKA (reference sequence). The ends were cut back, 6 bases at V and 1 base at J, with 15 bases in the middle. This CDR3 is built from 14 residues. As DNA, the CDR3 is TGCAGTGCCGCGGGAGGGAACGCGAACACTGAAGCTTTCTTT. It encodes CSAAGGNANTEAFF.

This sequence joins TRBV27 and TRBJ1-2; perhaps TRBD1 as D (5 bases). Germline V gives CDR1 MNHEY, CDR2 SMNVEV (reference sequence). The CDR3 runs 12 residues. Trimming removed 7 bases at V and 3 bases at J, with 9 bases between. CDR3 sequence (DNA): TGTGCCAGCAAGGGACTCTACTATGGCTACACCTTC. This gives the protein CASKGLYYGYTF.

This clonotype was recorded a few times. The CDR3 DNA sequence: TGCGCCAGCAGCCAAGAACCGGGGCCTTACTACGAGCAGTACTTC. Amino acid sequence: CASSQEPGPYYEQYF. The genes are TRBV4-1 and TRBJ2-7; D tentatively reads TRBD1 or TRBD2 (5 bases each). There are 15 residues in the CDR3. In germline, CDR1 is MGHRA, CDR2 YSYEKL. V was pared by 0 bases and J by 3 bases, with 12 bases between.

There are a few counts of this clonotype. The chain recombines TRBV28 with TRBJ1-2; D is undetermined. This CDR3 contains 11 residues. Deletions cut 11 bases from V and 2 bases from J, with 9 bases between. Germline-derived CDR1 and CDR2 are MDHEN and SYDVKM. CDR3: CAATGNYGYTF. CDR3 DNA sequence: TGTGCCGCTACGGGAAACTATGGCTACACCTTC.

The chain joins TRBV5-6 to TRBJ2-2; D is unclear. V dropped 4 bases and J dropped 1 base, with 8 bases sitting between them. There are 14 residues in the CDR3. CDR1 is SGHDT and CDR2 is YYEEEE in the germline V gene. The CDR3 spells CASSPDVNTGELFF. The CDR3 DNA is TGTGCCAGCAGCCCGGACGTGAACACCGGGGAGCTGTTTTTT.

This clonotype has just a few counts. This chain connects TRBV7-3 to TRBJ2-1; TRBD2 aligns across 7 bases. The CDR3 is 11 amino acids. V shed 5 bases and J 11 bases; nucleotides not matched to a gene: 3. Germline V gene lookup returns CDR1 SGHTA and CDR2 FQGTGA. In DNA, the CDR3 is TGTGCCAGCAGCGCCGGGGGGAAGCAGTTCTTC. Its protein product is CASSAGGKQFF.